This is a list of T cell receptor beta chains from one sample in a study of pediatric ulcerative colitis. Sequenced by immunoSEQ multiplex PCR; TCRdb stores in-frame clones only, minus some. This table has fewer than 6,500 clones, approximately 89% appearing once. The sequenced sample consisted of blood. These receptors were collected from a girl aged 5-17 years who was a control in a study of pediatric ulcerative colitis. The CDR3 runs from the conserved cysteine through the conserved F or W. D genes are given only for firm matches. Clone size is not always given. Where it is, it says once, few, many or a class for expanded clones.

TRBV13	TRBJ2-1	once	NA	TGTGCCAGCAGCACACGGGACGTCTACTCCTACAATGAGCAGTTCTTC	CASSTRDVYSYNEQFF
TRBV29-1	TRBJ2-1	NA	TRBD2	TGCAGCGTGGCCCGGACTAGCGGGAGTTACCATGAGCAGTTCTTC	CSVARTSGSYHEQFF
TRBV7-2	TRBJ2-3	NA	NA	TGTGCCAGCAGCCCGGGACTTAGCACAGATACGCAGTATTTT	CASSPGLSTDTQYF
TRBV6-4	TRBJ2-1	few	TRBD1	TGTGCCAGCAGTCCTAGGACAGGGGGCTACAATGAGCAGTTCTTC	CASSPRTGGYNEQFF
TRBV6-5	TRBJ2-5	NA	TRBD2	TGTGCCAGCAGCCCCCCCGGGGGGTGGCAAGAGACCCAGTACTTC	CASSPPGGWQETQYF
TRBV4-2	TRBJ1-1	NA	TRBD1	TGTGCCAGCAGCGTGGGGACAGGGAACACTGAAGCTTTCTTT	CASSVGTGNTEAFF
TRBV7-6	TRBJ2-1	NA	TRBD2	TGTGCCAGCAGGCTTAGCGGGAGCCTGGCCTACAATGAGCAGTTCTTC	CASRLSGSLAYNEQFF
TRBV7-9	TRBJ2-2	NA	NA	TGTGCCAGCAGCCCCCCTGTCGGGGATCACACCGGGGAGCTGTTTTTT	CASSPPVGDHTGELFF
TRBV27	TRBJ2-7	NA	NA	TGTGCCAGCAGTCCCGCTTTGGACAGATTACCCTACGAGCAGTACTTC	CASSPALDRLPYEQYF
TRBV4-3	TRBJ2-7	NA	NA	TGCGCCAGCAGCCAGGACTCGATGGGGGACGGCGAGCAGTACTTC	CASSQDSMGDGEQYF
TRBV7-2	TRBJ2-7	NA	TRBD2	TGTGCCAGCAGCTTCGGCGGGAGGGCCAACGAGCAGTACTTC	CASSFGGRANEQYF
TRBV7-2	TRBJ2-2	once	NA	TGTGCCAGCAGCCGAAGTACCGGGGAGCTGTTTTTT	CASSRSTGELFF
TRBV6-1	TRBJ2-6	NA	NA	TGTGCCAGCAGTGAAGCTAGCTCTGGGGCCAACGTCCTGACTTTC	CASSEASSGANVLTF
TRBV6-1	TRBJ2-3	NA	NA	TGTGCCAGCAGTCTGCCCAGGGGGGGCACAGATACGCAGTATTTT	CASSLPRGGTDTQYF